These 27 T cell receptor beta chains were sequenced from one sample in a study of OX40 agonist ivuxolimab in advanced cancers. Sequencing used immunoSEQ multiplex PCR; TCRdb keeps in-frame clones, though not all of them. The data hold 30,000 to 40,000 clones, with more than 60% observed a single time. The specimen was CD4+ or CD8+ T cells sorted from blood, collected in a trial of the OX40 agonist ivuxolimab. These receptors were obtained from an adult with an advanced solid tumor such as melanoma, head and neck, liver or kidney cancer.

The rearrangement links TRBV10-1 to TRBJ1-1; D call uncertain. The CDR3 totals 12 residues. Germline V gene lookup returns CDR1 WNHNN and CDR2 SYGVQD (reference sequence). Trimming removed 5 bases from V and 1 base from J, with 5 bases in between. CDR3 in amino acids: CASSQWNTEAFF. CDR3 DNA sequence: TGCGCCAGCAGTCAGTGGAACACTGAAGCTTTCTTT.

V usage is TRBV2 and J usage is TRBJ2-5; D ambiguous. V was pared by 3 bases and J by 1 base, with 6 bases between. This CDR3 is 13 amino acids long. Looked up from germline, CDR1 is SNHLY and CDR2 is FYNNEI. CDR3 in amino acids: CASSEFSQETQYF. The CDR3 DNA sequence: TGTGCCAGCAGTGAGTTCTCCCAAGAGACCCAGTACTTC.

In the case of this clone: A read error may produce the germline difference seen at one junction end. Other DNA sequences from this sample encode an identical CDR3 as well. The genes are TRBV18 and TRBJ2-7; TRBD2 matches 14 bases. CDR1 and CDR2 from the germline V gene are KGHSH and LQKENI. The CDR3 sequence is 17 residues long. CDR3 sequence reads: CASSPTGLAGGTYEQYF. The DNA of the CDR3 is TGTGCTAGCTCACCAACCGGACTAGCGGGGGGAACCTACGAGCAGTACTTC.

The rearrangement links TRBV5-4 to TRBJ1-2, with 10 nucleotides matching TRBD1. The CDR3 spans 16 residues. The V and J ends lost 2 bases and 7 bases, in that order; junction bases with no gene match: 11. Germline CDR1 SGHNT, CDR2 YYREEE (reference sequence). The CDR3 loop is CASSFPGGQGLRGYTF. In DNA, the CDR3 is TGTGCCAGCAGCTTCCCTGGGGGACAGGGGTTACGTGGCTACACCTTC.

The V and J genes are TRBV6-6 and TRBJ1-5; TRBD1 might be the D (5 bases). V was trimmed by 6 bases and J by 0 bases, leaving 15 bases between them. CDR1 is MNHNY, CDR2 SVGAGI, per germline (reference sequence). CDR3 length: 16 amino acids. The CDR3 sequence is CASRTGDSYSNQPQHF. The CDR3 DNA reads as TGTGCCAGCAGGACTGGGGACTCCTATAGCAATCAGCCCCAGCATTTT.

The J gene is TRBJ1-6, the V gene TRBV6-6; no clear D. Germline lookup yields CDR1 MNHNY and CDR2 SVGAGI (reference sequence). This CDR3 is built from 13 residues. Trimming cost V 7 bases and J 1 base, with 5 bases left between them. The CDR3, as DNA: TGTGCCAGCACGGAGTCCTATAATTCACCCCTCCACTTT. It codes for CASTESYNSPLHF.

This clone was observed a single time. The J gene is TRBJ2-3, the V gene TRBV30; 8 bases match TRBD2. CDR1 and CDR2 from the germline V gene are GTSNPN and SVGIG (reference sequence). V shed 0 bases and J 3 bases; nucleotides not matched to a gene: 5. This CDR3 comprises 15 residues. CDR3 amino acids: CAWSVRTSRTDTQYF. The CDR3 coding sequence is TGTGCCTGGAGTGTACGGACTAGCCGAACAGATACGCAGTATTTT.

V usage is TRBV30 and J usage is TRBJ1-4; TRBD1 matches 9 bases. The CDR3 has 14 residues. Germline V CDR1 and CDR2: GTSNPN, SVGIG (reference sequence). V was pared by 5 bases and J by 5 bases, with 6 bases of the junction left unmatched. The CDR3 sequence is CAWGTGTGNEKLFF. As DNA, the CDR3 is TGTGCCTGGGGAACCGGGACAGGGAATGAAAAACTGTTTTTT. Based on the CDR3 plus reference TRBV30 and TRBJ1-4, the full variable domain is SQTIHQWPATLVQPVGSPLSLECTVEGTSNPNLYWYRQAAGRGLQLLFYSVGIGQISSEVPQNLSASRPQDRQFILSSKKLLLSDSGFYLCAWGTGTGNEKLFFGSGTQLSVL.

The chain links TRBV19 to TRBJ2-3; weak D call: TRBD2 (6 bases). Germline CDR1 is LNHDA and CDR2 is SQIVND (reference sequence). CDR3 length: 15 amino acids. V dropped 1 base and J dropped 3 bases, with 11 bases sitting between them. CDR3 nucleotide sequence: TGTGCCAGTAGTATAGGGGGTAGCGGAACAGATACGCAGTATTTT. It codes for CASSIGGSGTDTQYF.

The rearrangement joins TRBV19 to TRBJ2-1, with 7 bases fitting TRBD1. Germline V CDR1 and CDR2: LNHDA, SQIVND (reference sequence). Trimming removed 0 bases from V and 7 bases from J; junction bases left unmatched: 0. This CDR3 contains 13 residues. CDR3 nucleotides: TGTGCCAGTAGTATAGACAGGGGGAATGAGCAGTTCTTC. As protein: CASSIDRGNEQFF.

The chain is built from TRBV19 and TRBJ1-2; the D gene is possibly TRBD1 (5 bases). This CDR3 is built from 14 residues. The V and J ends lost 0 bases and 3 bases respectively, with 8 bases between them. Germline-derived CDR1 and CDR2 are LNHDA and SQIVND (reference sequence). In DNA form, the CDR3 reads TGTGCCAGTAGTATAGAAGGGACCTACTATGGCTACACCTTC. It is translated as CASSIEGTYYGYTF.

The genes are TRBV6-4 and TRBJ2-2, with no clear D. Trimming removed 5 bases at V and 4 bases at J, with 14 bases between. Germline V gene data show CDR1 as MRHNA and CDR2 as SNTAGT. The CDR3 is 15 residues long. The CDR3 loop is CASSPGRAGTGELFF. The CDR3 DNA is TGTGCCAGCAGTCCGGGCCGGGCCGGCACCGGGGAGCTGTTTTTT.

The J gene is TRBJ2-7, the V gene TRBV6-5; the D is unclear. Trimming took 5 bases from V and 4 from J, leaving 15 bases between them. The CDR3 is 14 amino acids. Germline CDR1 is MNHEY and CDR2 is SVGAGI. As DNA, the CDR3 is TGTGCCAGCAGTGAATATAGTTTGGGTTACGAGCAGTACTTC. Amino acid sequence: CASSEYSLGYEQYF.

This rearrangement joins TRBV19 to TRBJ1-5; no definite D call. In germline, CDR1 is LNHDA, CDR2 SQIVND (reference sequence). V was pared by 9 bases and J by 6 bases, with 12 bases between. There are 12 residues in the CDR3. The CDR3 coding sequence is TGTGCCAGCGCGTATATAGGTCAGCCCCAGCATTTT. Amino acid sequence: CASAYIGQPQHF. The full variable domain, its missing parts supplied by reference TRBV19 and TRBJ1-5, is DGGITQSPKYLFRKEGQNVTLSCEQNLNHDAMYWYRQDPGQGLRLIYYSQIVNDFQKGDIAEGYSVSREKKESFPLTVTSAQKNPTAFYLCASAYIGQPQHFGDGTRLSIL.

The chain combines TRBV30 with TRBJ1-5, with D possibly TRBD1 on 6 matching bases. Germline V gene sequence: CDR1 GTSNPN, CDR2 SVGIG (reference sequence). The CDR3 totals 13 residues. V lost 1 base, J lost 12 bases, and 16 bases lay in between. The CDR3 nucleotides are TGTGCCTGGAGTGAAGGACAGCTATTTGACCAGCATTTT. It is translated as CAWSEGQLFDQHF.

The chain joins TRBV28 to TRBJ2-5, with D perhaps matching TRBD1 or TRBD2 (5 bases each). Trimming cost V 3 bases and J 7 bases, with 15 bases left between them. The CDR3 extends over 14 amino acids. The germline gives CDR1 MDHEN, CDR2 SYDVKM. The CDR3 loop is CASSFLRDGATQYF. In DNA, the CDR3 is TGTGCCAGCAGTTTTCTTCGGGACGGTGCGACCCAGTACTTC.

V and J are TRBV2 and TRBJ1-4; 9 nucleotides agree with TRBD1. From germline, CDR1 is SNHLY and CDR2 FYNNEI. The CDR3 length is 14 residues. The ends lost 6 bases at V and 8 bases at J; junction bases unmatched: 7. The CDR3 region is CASRGTGQAEKLFF. The CDR3 coding sequence is TGTGCCAGCAGGGGGACAGGGCAGGCCGAAAAACTGTTTTTT. Full variable domain (remainder filled in from reference TRBV2 and TRBJ1-4): EPEVTQTPSHQVTQMGQEVILRCVPISNHLYFYWYRQILGQKVEFLVSFYNNEISEKSEIFDDQFSVERPDGSNFTLKIRSTKLEDSAMYFCASRGTGQAEKLFFGSGTQLSVL.

The chain employs TRBV2 and TRBJ2-5, with 10 positions matching TRBD1. This CDR3 region has 15 residues. CDR1 is SNHLY, CDR2 FYNNEI, per germline. The ends lost 6 bases at V and 3 bases at J; junction bases unmatched: 7. This CDR3 is CASSRSGQGEETQYF. The CDR3 DNA is TGTGCCAGCAGCCGCTCAGGACAGGGGGAAGAGACCCAGTACTTC.

This chain joins TRBV7-2 and TRBJ1-6; unclear D gene. The CDR3 sequence is 14 residues long. Germline V gene data show CDR1 as SGHTA and CDR2 as FQGNSA. The ends were cut back, 7 bases at V and 0 bases at J, with 7 bases in the middle. Here the CDR3 reads CASTLSSYNSPLHF. CDR3 nucleotides: TGTGCCAGCACCCTCAGCTCCTATAATTCACCCCTCCACTTT.

With regard to this clone: Other DNA sequences in the same sample also yield this CDR3. This chain connects TRBV7-9 to TRBJ2-5; TRBD2 is a possible D gene (7 bases). The germline gives CDR1 SEHNR, CDR2 FQNEAQ (reference sequence). Trimming shortened V by 1 base and J by 4 bases, and 13 bases separated the two germline ends. CDR3 length: 15 amino acids. This CDR3 is CASSLGTGGRETQYF. DNA for the CDR3: TGTGCCAGCAGCTTAGGTACGGGGGGCAGAGAGACCCAGTACTTC.

V is TRBV6-1 and J is TRBJ1-3; no clear D. Deletions cut 3 bases from V and 0 bases from J, with 9 bases between. This CDR3 region has 15 residues. CDR1 MNHNS and CDR2 SASEGT come from the germline V gene. CDR3 in DNA: TGTGCCAGCAGTGACAGGAGAAACTCTGGAAACACCATATATTTT. Its protein is CASSDRRNSGNTIYF.

The chain uses TRBV6-5 and TRBJ1-2; D perhaps matches TRBD1 (6 bases). The CDR3 totals 15 residues. V was cut by 3 bases and J by 6 bases, with 17 bases left in between. Germline V gene data show CDR1 as MNHEY and CDR2 as SVGAGI. The CDR3 here is CASSYKGGTHNGYTF. The CDR3 coding sequence is TGTGCCAGCAGTTATAAGGGGGGGACCCATAATGGCTACACCTTC.

This clone showed up just once. The chain carries TRBV7-9 and TRBJ1-3; no clear D. The CDR3 consists of 14 residues. CDR1 and CDR2 (germline): SEHNR, FQNEAQ (reference sequence). V gave up 1 base and J gave up 4 bases, with 8 bases separating them. CDR3: CASSLEVEGNTIYF. The CDR3 coding sequence is TGTGCCAGCAGCTTAGAGGTGGAAGGAAACACCATATATTTT.

The CDR3 nucleotides read TGCAGCGTTTTGGGACCCTTGAACACTGAAGCTTTCTTT. Encoded protein: CSVLGPLNTEAFF. This chain links TRBV29-1 with TRBJ1-1, with a weak D call TRBD1 (5 bases). This CDR3 region has 13 residues. The germline CDR1 and CDR2 sequences are SQVTM and ANQGSEA. V shed 5 bases and J shed 0 bases, with 10 bases lying between them.

This chain links TRBV6-6 with TRBJ2-1; 7 bases line up with TRBD1. The trim removed 0 bases at V and 15 bases at J, leaving 8 bases unmatched. This CDR3 has 13 residues. Germline CDR1 reads MNHNY; CDR2 reads SVGAGI (reference sequence). The CDR3 coding sequence is TGTGCCAGCAGTTACTCGAGTCAGGGGGACCGGTTCTTC. This gives the protein CASSYSSQGDRFF.

This clone showed up just a few times. The chain is built from TRBV7-3 and TRBJ2-7, with 8 positions matching TRBD1. The V gene's germline CDR1 is SGHTA and CDR2 FQGTGA. The CDR3 spans 15 residues. V lost 1 base and J lost 2; bases outside the gene matches: 4. The CDR3 loop reads CASSLRGTGPYEQYF. The CDR3 DNA reads TGTGCCAGCAGCTTAAGAGGGACAGGCCCCTACGAGCAGTACTTC.

The chain employs TRBV7-2 and TRBJ1-1; TRBD1 agrees at 7 bases. Unmatched junction bases numbered 8, after V lost 6 bases and J lost 4 bases. The CDR3 runs 14 residues. Germline loops: CDR1 SGHTA, CDR2 FQGNSA. CDR3 coding DNA: TGTGCCAGCAGGTCCGACAGGGCTAGCACTGAAGCTTTCTTT. Protein: CASRSDRASTEAFF. Complete variable domain (other parts from reference TRBV7-2 and TRBJ1-1): GAGVSQSPSNKVTEKGKDVELRCDPISGHTALYWYRQSLGQGLEFLIYFQGNSAPDKSGLPSDRFSAERTGGSVSTLTIQRTQQEDSAVYLCASRSDRASTEAFFGQGTRLTVV.